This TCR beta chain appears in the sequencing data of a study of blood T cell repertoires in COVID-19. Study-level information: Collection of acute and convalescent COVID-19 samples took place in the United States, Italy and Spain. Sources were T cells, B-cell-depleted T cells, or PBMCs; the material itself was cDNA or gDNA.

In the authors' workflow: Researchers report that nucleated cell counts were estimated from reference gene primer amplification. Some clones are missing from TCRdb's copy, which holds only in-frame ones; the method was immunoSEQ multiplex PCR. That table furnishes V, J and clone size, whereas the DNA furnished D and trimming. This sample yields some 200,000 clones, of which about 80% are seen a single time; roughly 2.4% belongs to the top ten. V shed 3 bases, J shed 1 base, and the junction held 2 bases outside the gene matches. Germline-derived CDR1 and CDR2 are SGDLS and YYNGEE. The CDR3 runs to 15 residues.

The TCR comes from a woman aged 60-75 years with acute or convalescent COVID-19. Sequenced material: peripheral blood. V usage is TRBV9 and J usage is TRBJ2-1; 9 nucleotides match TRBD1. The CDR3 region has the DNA TGTGCCAGCAGCGCAGGACAGGGGTCCTACAATGAGCAGTTCTTC. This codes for CASSAGQGSYNEQFF.